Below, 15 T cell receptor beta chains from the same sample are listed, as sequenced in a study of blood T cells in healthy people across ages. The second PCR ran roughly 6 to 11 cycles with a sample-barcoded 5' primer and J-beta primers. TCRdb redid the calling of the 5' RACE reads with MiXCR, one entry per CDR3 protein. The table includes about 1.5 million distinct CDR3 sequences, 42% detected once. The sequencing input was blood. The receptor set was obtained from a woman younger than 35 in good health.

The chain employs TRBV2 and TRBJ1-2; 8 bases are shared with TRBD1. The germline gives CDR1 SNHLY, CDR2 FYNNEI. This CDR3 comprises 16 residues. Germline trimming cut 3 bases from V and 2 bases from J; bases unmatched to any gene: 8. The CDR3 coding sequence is TGTGCCAGCAGTGACCACATCGGACAGGGAAACTATGGCTACACCTTC. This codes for CASSDHIGQGNYGYTF.

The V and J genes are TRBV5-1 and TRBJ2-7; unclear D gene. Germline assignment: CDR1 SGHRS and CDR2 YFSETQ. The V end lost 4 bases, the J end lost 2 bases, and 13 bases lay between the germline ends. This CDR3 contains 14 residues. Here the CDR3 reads CASSGRDVPYEQYF. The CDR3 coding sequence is TGCGCCAGCAGCGGAAGGGATGTGCCCTACGAGCAGTACTTC.

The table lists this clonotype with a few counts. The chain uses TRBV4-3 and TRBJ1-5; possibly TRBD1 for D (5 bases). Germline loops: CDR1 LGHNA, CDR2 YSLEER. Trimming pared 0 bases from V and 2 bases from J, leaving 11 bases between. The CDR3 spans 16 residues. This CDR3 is CASSQDRDVGNQPQHF. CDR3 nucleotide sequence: TGCGCCAGCAGCCAAGACAGGGACGTAGGCAATCAGCCCCAGCATTTT.

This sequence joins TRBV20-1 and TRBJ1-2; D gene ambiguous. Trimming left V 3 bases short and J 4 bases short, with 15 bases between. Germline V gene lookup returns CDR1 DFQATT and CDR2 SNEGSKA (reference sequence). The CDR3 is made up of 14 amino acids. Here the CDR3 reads CSARAQETLYGYTF. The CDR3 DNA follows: TGCAGTGCTAGGGCCCAGGAGACACTCTATGGCTACACCTTC.

The CDR3 nucleotides read TGTGCCAGCAGCCAAGAGCCAGCCAATGAGCAGTTCTTC. This gives the protein CASSQEPANEQFF. The chain uses TRBV3-1 and TRBJ2-1; D gene unclear. V dropped 0 bases and J dropped 6 bases, with 6 bases sitting between them. The germline CDR1 and CDR2 sequences are LGHDT and YNNKEL (reference sequence). The CDR3 has 13 residues.

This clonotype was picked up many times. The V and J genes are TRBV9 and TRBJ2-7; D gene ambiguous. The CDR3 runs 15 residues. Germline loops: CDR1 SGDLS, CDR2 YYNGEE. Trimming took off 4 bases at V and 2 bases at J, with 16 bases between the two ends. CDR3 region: CASSPQPLTPYEQYF. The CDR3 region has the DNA TGTGCCAGCAGCCCCCAGCCCCTTACCCCCTACGAGCAGTACTTC.

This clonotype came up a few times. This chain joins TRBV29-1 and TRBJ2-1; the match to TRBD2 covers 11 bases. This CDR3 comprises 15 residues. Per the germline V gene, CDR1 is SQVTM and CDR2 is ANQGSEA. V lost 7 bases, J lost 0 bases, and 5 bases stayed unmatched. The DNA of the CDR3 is TGCAGCGCCGGACTAGCGGGTTCCTCCTACAATGAGCAGTTCTTC. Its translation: CSAGLAGSSYNEQFF.

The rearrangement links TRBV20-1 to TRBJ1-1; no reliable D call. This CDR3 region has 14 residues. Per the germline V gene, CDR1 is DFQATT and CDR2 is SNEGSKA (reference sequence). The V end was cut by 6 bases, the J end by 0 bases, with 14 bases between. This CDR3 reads CSACPRGMNTEAFF. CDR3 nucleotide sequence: TGCAGTGCCTGCCCCCGGGGAATGAACACTGAAGCTTTCTTT.

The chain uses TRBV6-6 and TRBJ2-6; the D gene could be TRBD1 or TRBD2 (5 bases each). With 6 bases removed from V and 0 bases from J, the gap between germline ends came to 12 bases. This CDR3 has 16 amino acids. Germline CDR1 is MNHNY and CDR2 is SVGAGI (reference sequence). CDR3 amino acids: CASRHDGASGANVLTF. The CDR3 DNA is TGTGCCAGCAGGCATGACGGGGCCTCTGGGGCCAACGTCCTGACTTTC.

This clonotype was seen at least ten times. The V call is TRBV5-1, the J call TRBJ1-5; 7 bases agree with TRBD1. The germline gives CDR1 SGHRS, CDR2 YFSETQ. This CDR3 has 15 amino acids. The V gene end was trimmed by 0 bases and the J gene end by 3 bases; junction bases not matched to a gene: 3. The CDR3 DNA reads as TGCGCCAGCAGCTTGGGGGGGACAGACAATCAGCCCCAGCATTTT. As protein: CASSLGGTDNQPQHF. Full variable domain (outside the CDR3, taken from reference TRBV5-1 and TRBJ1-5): KAGVTQTPRYLIKTRGQQVTLSCSPISGHRSVSWYQQTPGQGLQFLFEYFSETQRNKGNFPGRFSGRQFSNSRSEMNVSTLELGDSALYLCASSLGGTDNQPQHFGDGTRLSIL.

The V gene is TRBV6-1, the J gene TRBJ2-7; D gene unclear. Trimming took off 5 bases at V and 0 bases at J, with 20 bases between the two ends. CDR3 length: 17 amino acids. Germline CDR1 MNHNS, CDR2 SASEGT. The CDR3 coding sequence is TGTGCCAGCAGTCCTCTCCCGCTACGTCTTAGCTCCTACGAGCAGTACTTC. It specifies CASSPLPLRLSSYEQYF.

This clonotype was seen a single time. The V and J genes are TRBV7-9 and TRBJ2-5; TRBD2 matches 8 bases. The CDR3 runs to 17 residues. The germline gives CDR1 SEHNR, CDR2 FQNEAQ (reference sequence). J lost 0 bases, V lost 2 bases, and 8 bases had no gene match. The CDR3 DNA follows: TGTGCCAGCAGCTTATCAGCGGGGGCCTTGTACCAAGAGACCCAGTACTTC. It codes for CASSLSAGALYQETQYF.

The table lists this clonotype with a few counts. CDR3 loop: CASSRIGPSYEQYF. The CDR3 region has the DNA TGCGCCAGCAGCAGAATCGGTCCATCCTACGAGCAGTACTTC. The chain employs TRBV5-1 and TRBJ2-7; D remains unclear. The V and J ends lost 4 bases and 1 base respectively, with 12 bases between them. Germline CDR1 SGHRS, CDR2 YFSETQ. There are 14 residues in the CDR3.

The CDR3 nucleotides are TGTGCCAGCAGCCAAGGGAGCGGGGCCCGCACAGATACGCAGTATTTT. Encoded protein: CASSQGSGARTDTQYF. The genes are TRBV3-1 and TRBJ2-3; 7 bases match TRBD2. CDR1 LGHDT and CDR2 YNNKEL come from the germline V gene (reference sequence). The V segment lost 1 base and the J segment 1 base; nucleotides outside the gene matches: 5. The CDR3 spans 16 residues.

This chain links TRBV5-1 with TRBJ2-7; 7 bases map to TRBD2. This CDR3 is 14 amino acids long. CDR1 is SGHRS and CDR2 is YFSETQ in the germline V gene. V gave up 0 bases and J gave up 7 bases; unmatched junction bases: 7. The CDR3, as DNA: TGCGCCAGCAGCTTGGAACTAGCGACCAATGAGCAGTACTTC. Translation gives CASSLELATNEQYF.